This TCR beta chain appears in the sequencing data of a study of blood T cells in healthy people across ages. V lost 5 bases to trimming and J lost 8 bases; unmatched junction nucleotides: 10. This CDR3 spans 15 amino acids. Sample-barcoded 5' priming and a J-beta primer mix drove a second PCR of roughly 6 to 12 cycles. TCRdb passed the 5' RACE reads through MiXCR, listing each CDR3 protein once. The table shows around 900,000 distinct CDR3 sequences, with more than 25% occurring only once. This clonotype was seen repeatedly, ten times or more. Antigen: not known. Study findings and constraints: Older age coincided with a roughly linear decline in TCR beta diversity per million T cells. Relative to aged donors, long-lived donors carried more naive CD4+ cells and displayed higher diversity.

The J gene is TRBJ2-4, the V gene TRBV12-3 or TRBV12-4; TRBD1 matches at 9 bases. The sample taken for sequencing was blood. The source is an elderly woman in good health. The DNA for the CDR3 is TGTGCCAGCAGTATCGGGACAGGGAGGGTTTACATTCAGTACTTC. Protein product: CASSIGTGRVYIQYF.